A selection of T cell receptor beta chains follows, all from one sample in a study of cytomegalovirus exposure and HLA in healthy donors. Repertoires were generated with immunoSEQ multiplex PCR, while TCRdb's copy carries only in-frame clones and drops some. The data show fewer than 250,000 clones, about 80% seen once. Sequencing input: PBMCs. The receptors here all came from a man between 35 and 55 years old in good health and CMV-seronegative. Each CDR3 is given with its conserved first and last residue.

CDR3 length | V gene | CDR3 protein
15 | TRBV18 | CASSSTGTLANEQYF
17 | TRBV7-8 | CASSLGRLVHILNEQFF
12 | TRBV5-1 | CASSFPTQPQHF
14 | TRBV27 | CASSDPDKNTEAFF
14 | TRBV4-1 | CASSLGTINYEQYF
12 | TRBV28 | CASRGTGNEQYF
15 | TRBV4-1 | CASSQGQGRNTEAFF
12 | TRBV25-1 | CASKTSGGGCTF
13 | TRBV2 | CASRPQARNTIYF
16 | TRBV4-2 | CASSQEGGIATFEQYF
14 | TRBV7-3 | CASSPSGGSYEQYF
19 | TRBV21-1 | CASSVPIPQTTDSGNTIYF
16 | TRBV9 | CASSVATSGGAYEQYF
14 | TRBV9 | CASSGGPWGNTIYF
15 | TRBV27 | CASSFPSGRANEQFF
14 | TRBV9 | CASSEGTGGETQYF
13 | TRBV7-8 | CASSLDRGQPQHF
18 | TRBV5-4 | CASSLATGGPLRRTEAFF
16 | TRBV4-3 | CASSQAWGGSGNTIYF
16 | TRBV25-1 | CASSGLAGGPGNEQFF
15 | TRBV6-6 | CASSSQGPPNSPLHF
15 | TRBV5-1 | CASSWTTPSTDTQYF
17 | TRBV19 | CASTKGLAGAYTGELFF
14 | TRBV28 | CASTSEAQALEQYF
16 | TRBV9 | CASSDFRDRDYNEQFF
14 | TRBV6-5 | CASSYSRGGTEAFF
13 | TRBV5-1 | CASSQTGNYGYTF
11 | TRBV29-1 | CSGTGGYGYTF
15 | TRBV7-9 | CASSPGGAGRVGAFF
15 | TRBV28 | CASSLQGRFSYEQYF
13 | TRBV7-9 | CSSSLDRGYEQYF
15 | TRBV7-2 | CASSSGPGSGNTIYF
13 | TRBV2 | CASIRRSTDTQYF
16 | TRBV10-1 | CASTKPPTGSRNTIYF
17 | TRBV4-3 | CASSQVEGQGPGSPLHF
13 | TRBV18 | CASSRGQAYEQYF
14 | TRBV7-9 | CASSLNWNTGELFF
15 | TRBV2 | CASSGDRGNNSPLHF
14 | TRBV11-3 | CASSPKDRNTEAFF
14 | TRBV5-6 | CASSIDRDDQPQHF
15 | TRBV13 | CASSQRLAGPYEQYF
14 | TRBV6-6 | CASSYSARGWEAFF
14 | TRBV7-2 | CASSLERSVETQYF
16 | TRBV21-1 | CASSRPDRNSYNEQFF
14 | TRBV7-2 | CASSFSGVAYGYTF
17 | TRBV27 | CASSLIGGRDMNTEAFF
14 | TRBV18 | CASSPGQGVREAFF
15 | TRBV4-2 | CASSQAEGGHETQYF
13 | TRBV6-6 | CASSYQASYEQYF
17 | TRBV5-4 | CASSPGLAGVVGGELFF
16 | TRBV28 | CASSRGLQGYTDTQYF
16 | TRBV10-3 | CAISERGYRGNQPQHF
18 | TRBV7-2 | CASSLAWGVGRDYSPLHF